The clone carrying this TCR beta chain was counted many times. This record comes from a study of T cell repertoires in cytomegalovirus infection. TCRdb reprocessed the reads with MiXCR, giving one entry per CDR3 protein. The data contain approximately 500,000 distinct CDR3 sequences, over 9% of them seen just once; the ten biggest clones take up 10%. Germline trimming cut 7 bases from V and 4 bases from J; bases unmatched to any gene: 9. CDR3 size: 14 residues. Looked up from germline, CDR1 is MNHEY and CDR2 is SVGEGT. The sequenced sample consisted of PBMCs. The receptor was derived from a human donor in good health (CMV status not recorded). Some clones in this sample may be carry-over from other donors' samples. The V and J genes are TRBV6-2 or TRBV6-3 and TRBJ2-5, with 7 positions matching TRBD1. CDR3 coding DNA: TGTGCCAGCAACCCACTTCGACAGGGAGAGACCCAGTACTTC. Translation: CASNPLRQGETQYF.